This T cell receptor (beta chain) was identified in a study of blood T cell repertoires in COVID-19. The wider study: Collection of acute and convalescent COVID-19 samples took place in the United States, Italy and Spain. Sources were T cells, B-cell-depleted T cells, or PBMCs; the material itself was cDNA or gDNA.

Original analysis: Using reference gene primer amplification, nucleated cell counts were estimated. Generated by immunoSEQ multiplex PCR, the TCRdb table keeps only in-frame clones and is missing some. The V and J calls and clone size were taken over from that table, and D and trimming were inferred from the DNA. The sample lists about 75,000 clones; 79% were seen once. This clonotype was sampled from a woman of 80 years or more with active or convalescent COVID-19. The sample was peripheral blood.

CDR3 region: CASSHRGPGNTIYF. The CDR3 DNA reads TGTGCCAGCAGCCACAGGGGGCCTGGAAACACCATATATTTT. The chain joins TRBV5-4 to TRBJ1-3; 9 bases match TRBD1. V was pared by 4 bases and J by 2 bases, with 1 base of the junction left unmatched. The V gene's germline CDR1 is SGHNT and CDR2 YYREEE (reference sequence). The length of the CDR3 is 14 residues.